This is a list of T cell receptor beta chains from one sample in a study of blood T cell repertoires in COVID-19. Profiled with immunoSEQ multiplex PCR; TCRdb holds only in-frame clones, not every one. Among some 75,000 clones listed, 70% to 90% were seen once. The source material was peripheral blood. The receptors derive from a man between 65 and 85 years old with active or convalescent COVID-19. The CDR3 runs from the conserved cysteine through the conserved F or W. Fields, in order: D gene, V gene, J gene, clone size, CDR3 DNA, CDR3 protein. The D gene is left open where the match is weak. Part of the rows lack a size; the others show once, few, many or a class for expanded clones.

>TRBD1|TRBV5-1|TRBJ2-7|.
TGCGCCAGCAGCTGGGGACAGGGGCAATACGAGCAGTACTTC
CASSWGQGQYEQYF
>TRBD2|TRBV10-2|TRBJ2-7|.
TGCGCCAGCAGTCCGCTACTAGCGGGAGAGGAATACGAGCAGTACTTC
CASSPLLAGEEYEQYF
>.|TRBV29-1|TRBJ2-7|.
TGCAGCGTGGACCCCCGGGGTTCCTACGAGCAGTACTTC
CSVDPRGSYEQYF
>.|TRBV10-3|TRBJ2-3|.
TGTGCCATCAGAACTAGTTCTAGCACAGATACGCAGTATTTT
CAIRTSSSTDTQYF
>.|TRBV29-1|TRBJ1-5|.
TGCAGCGTTGCGTGGAGAATAAATCAGCCCCAGCATTTT
CSVAWRINQPQHF
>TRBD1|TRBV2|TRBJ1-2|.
TGTGCCAGCAGGTCCGGGACAGGATATGGCTACACCTTC
CASRSGTGYGYTF
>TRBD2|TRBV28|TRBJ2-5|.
TGTGCCAGCAGCCGGACTAGCGGGAGTGGTGAGACCCAGTACTTC
CASSRTSGSGETQYF
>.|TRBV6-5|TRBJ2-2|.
TGTGCCAGCAGTCTGTACATAATCACCGGGGAGCTGTTTTTT
CASSLYIITGELFF
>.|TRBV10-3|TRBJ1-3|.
TGTGCCATCAGTGTTCAGGGATCTGGAAACACCATATATTTT
CAISVQGSGNTIYF
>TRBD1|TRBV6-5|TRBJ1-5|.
TGTGCCAGCAGTAGGACAGGGGATACTGATCAGCCCCAGCATTTT
CASSRTGDTDQPQHF
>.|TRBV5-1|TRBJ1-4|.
TGCGCCAGCAGCCCACAGACAAAGGAAAAACTGTTTTTT
CASSPQTKEKLFF
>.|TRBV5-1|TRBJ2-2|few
TGCGCCAGCAGCTTGCAACAGGGAACCGGGGAGCTGTTTTTT
CASSLQQGTGELFF
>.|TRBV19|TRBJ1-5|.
TGTGCCAGTAGTCCTTCGGGACTCCCCAATCAGCCCCAGCATTTT
CASSPSGLPNQPQHF
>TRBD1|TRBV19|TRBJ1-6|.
TGTGCCAGTAGTATCGAGTTCGGCGGGGGACAGGGATATTCACCCCTCCACTTT
CASSIEFGGGQGYSPLHF
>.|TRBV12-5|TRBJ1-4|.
TGTGCTAGTGCCTTGGTACGAGGGGAAAAACTGTTTTTT
CASALVRGEKLFF
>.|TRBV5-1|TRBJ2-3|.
TGCGCCAGCAGCTTGGTAGCAGATACGCAGTATTTT
CASSLVADTQYF
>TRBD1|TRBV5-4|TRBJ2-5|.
TGTGCCAGCAGCTTGTCCCCAGGGGGAGTAGAGACCCAGTACTTC
CASSLSPGGVETQYF
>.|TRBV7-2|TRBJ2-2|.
TGTGCCAGCAGCCTGGACTACTTATTGAGGGAGCTGTTTTTT
CASSLDYLLRELFF
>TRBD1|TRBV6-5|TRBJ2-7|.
TGTGCCAGCAGTTCGACGACAGGGGGGAGATACGAGCAGTACTTC
CASSSTTGGRYEQYF
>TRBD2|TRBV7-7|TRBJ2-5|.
TGTGCCAGCAGCCAGGGACTAGCGGGGGCAGAGACCCAGTACTTC
CASSQGLAGAETQYF
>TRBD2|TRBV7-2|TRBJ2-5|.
TGTGCCAGCAGCTTAGTGAGGGGAGGGGAAGAGACCCAGTACTTC
CASSLVRGGEETQYF
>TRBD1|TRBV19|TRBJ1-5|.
TGTGCCAGTAGAACCGGGACAGGGACATATCAGCCCCAGCATTTT
CASRTGTGTYQPQHF
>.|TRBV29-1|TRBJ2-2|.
TGCAGCGTTGAGGCTAGCGTTACCGGGGAGCTGTTTTTT
CSVEASVTGELFF